Following are 13 T cell receptor beta chains from one sample sequenced in a study of shared clonotypes between healthy human individuals. Clones were sequenced by immunoSEQ multiplex PCR, and TCRdb holds only the in-frame ones, with some missing. The table has roughly 410,000 clones, 90% to 97% seen once. Input material: memory CD8+ T cells sorted from blood. This sample's subset: CD45RO+ cells pooled with CCR7-negative TemRA cells. These receptors were collected from a man under 40 in good health.

This clone was seen just once. This rearrangement joins TRBV11-1 to TRBJ2-3; D possibly matches TRBD1 or TRBD2 (5 bases each). The germline V gene encodes CDR1 SGHAT and CDR2 FQDESV (reference sequence). The CDR3 runs to 14 residues. V shed 5 bases and J shed 4 bases, with 13 bases lying between them. The CDR3 loop is CASSVPRGADTQYF. Here the CDR3 DNA reads TGTGCCAGCAGCGTGCCCCGGGGCGCAGATACGCAGTATTTT. The whole variable domain, remainder taken from reference TRBV11-1 and TRBJ2-3, is EAEVAQSPRYKITEKSQAVAFWCDPISGHATLYWYRQILGQGPELLVQFQDESVVDDSQLPKDRFSAERLKGVDSTLKIQPAELGDSAMYLCASSVPRGADTQYFGPGTRLTVL.

This clone was seen only once. The chain joins TRBV28 to TRBJ1-2, with D possibly being TRBD1 (5 bases). The ends were cut back, 0 bases at V and 5 bases at J, with 13 bases in the middle. Germline loops: CDR1 MDHEN, CDR2 SYDVKM. CDR3 length: 15 residues. CDR3 coding DNA: TGTGCCAGCAGTTTATGGGCAGGGAGTGCGTATGGCTACACCTTC. Amino acids: CASSLWAGSAYGYTF.

The chain carries TRBV19 and TRBJ2-4; TRBD1 matches at 11 bases. This CDR3 spans 14 amino acids. J gave up 6 bases and V 3 bases, and 1 base lay outside the gene matches. Per germline, CDR1 LNHDA and CDR2 SQIVND (reference sequence). The CDR3 loop is CASSIGTGGNIQYF. The CDR3 nucleotides are TGTGCCAGTAGTATCGGGACAGGGGGAAACATTCAGTACTTC.

This clone was seen only once. J is TRBJ2-2 and V is TRBV11-1; TRBD2 agrees at 10 bases. V dropped 3 bases and J dropped 7; count of bases not matched to a gene: 8. This CDR3 has 16 residues. The germline gives CDR1 SGHAT, CDR2 FQDESV (reference sequence). In DNA form, the CDR3 reads TGTGCCAGCAGCTTCCTAGCGGGAGAGGAAGGCGGGGAGCTGTTTTTT. Translating it yields CASSFLAGEEGGELFF.

CDR3 DNA: TGTGCCAGCAGCTTTGGCGGGAGCTCCTACAATGAGCAGTTCTTC. Protein sequence: CASSFGGSSYNEQFF. The chain has TRBV5-6 and TRBJ2-1, with 7 bases matching TRBD2. Germline assignment: CDR1 SGHDT and CDR2 YYEEEE. After removal of 2 bases from V and 0 bases from J, the junction contained 2 bases not matched to a gene. CDR3 size: 15 residues.

The rearrangement links TRBV2 to TRBJ1-1; the D is unclear. The CDR3 spans 13 residues. CDR1 and CDR2 (germline): SNHLY, FYNNEI. V lost 7 bases and J lost 4, with 13 bases in between. CDR3 loop: CASITRPLTEAFF. The CDR3 region has the DNA TGTGCCAGCATTACCAGGCCCCTCACTGAAGCTTTCTTT.

V usage is TRBV29-1 and J usage is TRBJ2-7; 7 bases map to TRBD2. In germline, CDR1 is SQVTM, CDR2 ANQGSEA. CDR3 length: 12 amino acids. Unmatched junction bases numbered 3, after V lost 4 bases and J lost 3 bases. Here the CDR3 DNA reads TGCAGCGTTGGAAAGCGGGACTACGAGCAGTACTTC. This codes for CSVGKRDYEQYF.

The gene calls are TRBV18 and TRBJ2-2; 7 positions agree with TRBD1. The germline V gene has CDR1 KGHSH and CDR2 LQKENI. The CDR3 is 15 residues long. V gave up 4 bases and J gave up 3 bases; unmatched junction bases: 5. CDR3 sequence (DNA): TGTGCCAGCTCACAACGGCAGGGGGACACCGGGGAGCTGTTTTTT. This sequence encodes CASSQRQGDTGELFF.

This clone was seen only once. This chain joins TRBV7-8 and TRBJ1-5, with D perhaps matching TRBD1 (5 bases). The germline V and J ends were trimmed by 1 base and 0 bases, with 7 bases remaining between them. Germline loops: CDR1 SGHVS, CDR2 FQNEAQ. The CDR3 is made up of 15 amino acids. The DNA for the CDR3 is TGTGCCAGCAGCTTAGGGACATATAGCAATCAGCCCCAGCATTTT. Its protein product is CASSLGTYSNQPQHF.

The DNA of the CDR3 is TGCGCCAGCAGCTTGGTGGTTCGAGCGGGAGGCTATGAGCAGTTCTTC. Translating it yields CASSLVVRAGGYEQFF. V usage is TRBV5-1 and J usage is TRBJ2-1; 9 positions agree with TRBD2. Germline CDR1 is SGHRS and CDR2 is YFSETQ. V lost 0 bases, J lost 8 bases, and 9 bases stayed unmatched. The CDR3 loop spans 16 amino acids.

The chain joins TRBV2 to TRBJ2-5; D possibly matches TRBD1 or TRBD2 (5 bases each). CDR1 is SNHLY and CDR2 is FYNNEI in the germline V gene. CDR3 length equals 18 residues. Trimming removed 1 base from V and 4 bases from J, with 22 bases in between. CDR3 region: CASSEVSLGTRARETQYF. In nucleotides, the CDR3 is TGTGCCAGCAGTGAAGTTTCCTTAGGGACCAGGGCTCGAGAGACCCAGTACTTC.

This chain joins TRBV5-1 and TRBJ2-7; TRBD2 is a possible D gene (6 bases). The V and J ends lost 4 bases and 2 bases respectively, with 13 bases between them. CDR3 length: 14 amino acids. Germline CDR1 and CDR2: SGHRS and YFSETQ. This chain's CDR3 is CASSGLGGTYEQYF. The CDR3 DNA sequence: TGCGCCAGCAGCGGGCTGGGGGGAACCTACGAGCAGTACTTC.

The J gene is TRBJ1-1, the V gene TRBV5-1; no firm D call. The germline gives CDR1 SGHRS, CDR2 YFSETQ. The CDR3 runs to 15 residues. V lost 1 base to trimming and J lost 0 bases, with 10 bases between them. The DNA for the CDR3 is TGCGCCAGCAGCTTGACCCCTGGAGTGAACACTGAAGCTTTCTTT. Translating gives CASSLTPGVNTEAFF. Combining the CDR3 with reference TRBV5-1 and TRBJ1-1 gives the whole variable domain KAGVTQTPRYLIKTRGQQVTLSCSPISGHRSVSWYQQTPGQGLQFLFEYFSETQRNKGNFPGRFSGRQFSNSRSEMNVSTLELGDSALYLCASSLTPGVNTEAFFGQGTRLTVV.